The sequence of this TCR beta chain was determined in a study of T cell responses to AZD1222 COVID-19 vaccine. Study-level results: Spike-specific TCR breadth and depth rose after two AZD1222 doses.

As concerns this clone: Its antigen is as yet unknown.

This CDR3 has 14 residues. Germline CDR1 reads MGHDK; CDR2 reads SYGVNS. The V gene lost 6 bases and the J gene lost 6 bases, with 17 bases spanning the gap. Sequencing used immunoSEQ multiplex PCR; TCRdb keeps in-frame clones, though not all of them. The table records under 120,000 clones, roughly nine tenths of them present only once. This sequence originates from an adult in good health. Sample: peripheral blood, taken on day 0 of AZD1222 vaccination. This chain joins TRBV25-1 and TRBJ1-2; D might be TRBD1 (5 bases). CDR3 in amino acids: CASSNSAGGDGYTF. The CDR3 nucleotides are TGTGCCAGCAGCAATTCGGCAGGAGGGGATGGCTACACCTTC.